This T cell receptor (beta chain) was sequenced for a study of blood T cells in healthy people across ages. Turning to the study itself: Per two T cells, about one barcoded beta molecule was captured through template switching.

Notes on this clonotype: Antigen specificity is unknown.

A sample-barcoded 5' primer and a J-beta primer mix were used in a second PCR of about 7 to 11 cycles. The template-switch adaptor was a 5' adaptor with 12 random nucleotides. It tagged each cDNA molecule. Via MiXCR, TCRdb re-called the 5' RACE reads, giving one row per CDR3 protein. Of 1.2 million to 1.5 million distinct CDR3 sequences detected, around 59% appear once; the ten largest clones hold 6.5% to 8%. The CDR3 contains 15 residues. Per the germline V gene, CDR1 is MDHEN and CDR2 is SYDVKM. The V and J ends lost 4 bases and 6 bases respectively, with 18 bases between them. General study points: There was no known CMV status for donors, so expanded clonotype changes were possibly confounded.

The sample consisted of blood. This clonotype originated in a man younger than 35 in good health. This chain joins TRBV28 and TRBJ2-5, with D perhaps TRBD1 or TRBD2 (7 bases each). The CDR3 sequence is CASSYIAGGAKTQYF. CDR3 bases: TGTGCCAGCAGTTACATAGCAGGGGGGGCGAAGACCCAGTACTTC.